This TCR beta chain appears in the sequencing data of a study of T-cell reconstitution after alpha-beta-depleted transplantation in children (dated by TCRdb to between 2015 and 2016). About the investigation overall: T-cell immune reconstitution after TCRalphabeta/CD19-depleted allogeneic hematopoietic cell transplantation in children was quantitatively tracked in the study by means of TCR repertoire profiling. Overall study results and their limits: The apparently early recovery of alphabetaT-cell counts about two months after transplant reportedly depended on only several hundred rapidly expanded clones that came from non-depleted graft cells. In some patients, the high TCRbeta diversity seen at day 60 was put down to recipient T cells and intrathymic progenitors that had survived conditioning. Over subsequent months, a decline in hyperexpanded clone frequencies was noted, and after one year, T-cell counts and TCRbeta diversity were mostly ascribed to newly produced T cells.

Library generation was performed with PCR. The instrument was an Illumina HiSeq 2500. Molecular barcoding was employed in the preparation of TCR libraries, with unique molecular identifiers being used to normalize TCRbeta repertoire quantification. TCRdb passed the public sequencing reads through fastp at Q25 and MiXCR, retaining productive beta sequences. Identical CDR3 proteins give one entry, which carries the most common genes and DNA. This sample holds about 980,000 distinct CDR3 sequences; about 29% were observed only once. About 28% of the sample goes to the ten largest clones. Inclusive of the bounding cysteine and phenylalanine, the CDR3 is 15 residues long. Only the CDR3 DNA is retained, 45 bases long and in frame from the first base. CDR1 and CDR2 are drawn from the germline V gene: ENHRY, SYGVKD. V loses 3 bases, J loses 6 bases, and the germline ends lie 14 bases apart. In this sample, this clonotype turned up many times. Its antigen remains undetermined. Base qualities were left out, and no much larger clone turns up one base away.

The treatment or condition label for this specimen denotes: allogeneic hematopoietic cell transplantation with graft depleted of TCRalphabeta T cells and CD19 B cells. Transplant recipients were children who received TCRalphabeta/CD19-depleted allogeneic hematopoietic cell grafts. The TCR was taken from a boy under three years old who had a stem cell transplant for SCID, so the T cells may come from the graft donor. This sequence uses TRBV10-3 and TRBJ2-2; the D gene is possibly TRBD1, with 5 bases matching. The starting material was PBMCs, mostly from graft donor cells, obtained 360 days after TCRalphabeta/CD19-depleted stem cell transplant. The CDR3 sequence is CAISDFLGRSGELFF. The bases are TGTGCCATCAGTGACTTCTTGGGGCGGTCCGGGGAGCTGTTTTTT.